The next 15 T cell receptor beta chains were all read from a single sample in a study of long-term antiretroviral therapy in people with HIV. Samples were assayed with immunoSEQ v3.0 at survey level. Only in-frame clones appear in the TCRdb table, and some are missing; sequencing was by immunoSEQ multiplex PCR. The sample carries 24,000 or so clones, around 88% recorded once. Specimen: unsorted PBMCs, collected 3 years after starting antiretroviral therapy. The receptors shown here come from a man aged 18 to 29 with HIV.

The J gene is TRBJ1-1, the V gene TRBV7-6; no definite D call. There are 13 residues in the CDR3. The germline V gene encodes CDR1 SGHVS and CDR2 FNYEAQ. With 5 bases removed from V and 4 bases from J, the gap between germline ends came to 11 bases. The CDR3 DNA is TGTGCCAGCAGCCCTAACTCGGGCACTGAAGCTTTCTTT. Encoded protein: CASSPNSGTEAFF.

The rearrangement uses TRBV28 and TRBJ1-2; TRBD1 might be the D (5 bases). Germline CDR1 is MDHEN and CDR2 is SYDVKM. The CDR3 runs to 14 residues. The V and J ends lost 3 bases and 5 bases respectively, with 13 bases between them. For the CDR3, the DNA is TGTGCCAGCAGTTTTTCCGGGGGGTTATATGGCTACACCTTC. It translates to CASSFSGGLYGYTF.

The rearrangement links TRBV11-2 to TRBJ1-2, with 9 positions matching TRBD1. Germline CDR1 and CDR2: SGHAT and FQNNGV. Trimming took 5 bases from V and 0 from J; bases not matched to a gene: 7. CDR3 length equals 16 residues. The CDR3 region has the DNA TGTGCCAGCAGCCCGCTTAGACAGGGGGCTAACTATGGCTACACCTTC. Translating it yields CASSPLRQGANYGYTF.

This chain links TRBV5-1 with TRBJ2-4, with D possibly TRBD1 on 6 matching bases. The germline V and J ends were trimmed by 4 bases and 8 bases, with 10 bases remaining between them. The germline gives CDR1 SGHRS, CDR2 YFSETQ. The CDR3 totals 12 residues. The CDR3 DNA reads TGCGCCAGCAGCCGGAACAGGGACATTCAGTACTTC. Its translation: CASSRNRDIQYF.

The chain links TRBV7-3 to TRBJ1-3, with D unclear. The CDR3 length is 13 residues. Deletions cut 5 bases from V and 4 bases from J, with 9 bases between. Germline-derived CDR1 and CDR2 are SGHTA and FQGTGA. The CDR3 spells CASSPPAGNTIYF. The DNA for the CDR3 is TGTGCCAGCAGCCCCCCGGCAGGAAACACCATATATTTT.

V is TRBV6-5 and J is TRBJ1-2; no firm D call. The CDR3 spans 15 residues. Deletions cut 5 bases from V and 7 bases from J, with 20 bases between. Germline lookup yields CDR1 MNHEY and CDR2 SVGAGI. CDR3 residues: CASSPAFSVLRGYTF. CDR3 coding DNA: TGTGCCAGCAGTCCTGCCTTCTCGGTTCTTCGTGGCTACACCTTC.

The rearrangement uses TRBV6-6 and TRBJ2-1; 7 bases align to TRBD1. Germline V CDR1 and CDR2: MNHNY, SVGAGI (reference sequence). This CDR3 region has 15 residues. The trim removed 6 bases at V and 0 bases at J, leaving 5 bases unmatched. DNA of the CDR3: TGTGCCAGCAGCCCGACAGGGAGCTCCTACAATGAGCAGTTCTTC. Translating it yields CASSPTGSSYNEQFF.

This clone was seen a handful of times. The chain is built from TRBV27 and TRBJ1-4, with D possibly TRBD1 on 5 matching bases. CDR1 and CDR2 from the germline V gene are MNHEY and SMNVEV (reference sequence). V was cut by 0 bases and J by 7 bases, with 9 bases left in between. The CDR3 sequence is 14 residues long. The CDR3 loop reads CASSLSWTTEKLFF. CDR3 in DNA: TGTGCCAGCAGTTTATCGTGGACAACTGAAAAACTGTTTTTT.

CDR3 residues: CASSLDSRDSGSEQYF. DNA of the CDR3: TGCGCCAGCAGCTTGGACTCCCGGGACAGCGGATCCGAGCAGTACTTC. The chain links TRBV5-1 to TRBJ2-7; 7 positions match TRBD1. The CDR3 extends over 16 amino acids. The germline gives CDR1 SGHRS, CDR2 YFSETQ. The J segment lost 6 bases and the V segment lost 0 bases, leaving 12 bases of the junction unmatched.

The chain employs TRBV14 and TRBJ1-3, with D unclear. The germline V gene has CDR1 SGHDN and CDR2 FVKESK. This CDR3 region has 18 residues. The V gene lost 1 base and the J gene lost 0 bases, with 16 bases spanning the gap. Written as DNA, the CDR3 is TGTGCCAGCAGCCAAGGTTTCAGTGACCATATCTCTGGAAACACCATATATTTT. It encodes CASSQGFSDHISGNTIYF.

The chain uses TRBV10-3 and TRBJ1-1, with D perhaps TRBD1 (5 bases). Germline assignment: CDR1 ENHRY and CDR2 SYGVKD. The CDR3 spans 13 residues. The V and J ends lost 7 bases and 5 bases respectively, with 14 bases between them. The CDR3 loop reads CAITQGPGTEAFF. The CDR3 DNA is TGTGCCATCACTCAGGGCCCAGGGACTGAAGCTTTCTTT.

V is TRBV28 and J is TRBJ1-3; 7 nucleotides align to TRBD1. In germline, CDR1 is MDHEN, CDR2 SYDVKM. The CDR3 has 13 amino acids. Trimming removed 6 bases from V and 4 bases from J; junction bases left unmatched: 3. The CDR3 protein is CASRYRGGNTIYF. In DNA, the CDR3 is TGTGCCAGCAGATACAGGGGAGGAAACACCATATATTTT. Using reference TRBV28 and TRBJ1-3 for the parts outside the CDR3, the full variable domain is DVKVTQSSRYLVKRTGEKVFLECVQDMDHENMFWYRQDPGLGLRLIYFSYDVKMKEKGDIPEGYSVSREKKERFSLILESASTNQTSMYLCASRYRGGNTIYFGEGSWLTVV.

The chain recombines TRBV5-1 with TRBJ1-1, with D unresolved. Germline V gives CDR1 SGHRS, CDR2 YFSETQ. The V and J ends lost 0 bases and 4 bases respectively, with 10 bases between them. The CDR3 is 14 residues long. The CDR3 region has the DNA TGCGCCAGCAGCTTGGCCCCAGCGGGCACTGAAGCTTTCTTT. It encodes CASSLAPAGTEAFF. The whole variable domain, filled in from reference TRBV5-1 and TRBJ1-1, reads KAGVTQTPRYLIKTRGQQVTLSCSPISGHRSVSWYQQTPGQGLQFLFEYFSETQRNKGNFPGRFSGRQFSNSRSEMNVSTLELGDSALYLCASSLAPAGTEAFFGQGTRLTVV.

The sample holds one count of this clone. The J gene is TRBJ1-1, the V gene TRBV6-5; D is possibly TRBD1 (5 bases). Germline CDR1 is MNHEY and CDR2 is SVGAGI. Between the trimmed V and J ends, which lost 8 bases and 1 base, there was a span of 14 bases. This CDR3 spans 14 amino acids. This chain's CDR3 is CASGQRGGNTEAFF. Here the CDR3 DNA reads TGTGCCAGCGGCCAACGCGGGGGGAACACTGAAGCTTTCTTT.

V usage is TRBV7-9 and J usage is TRBJ2-7; 10 positions agree with TRBD1. Germline V gene data show CDR1 as SEHNR and CDR2 as FQNEAQ (reference sequence). The CDR3 spans 16 residues. V was clipped by 5 bases and J by 4 bases; unmatched bases: 11. CDR3: CASSHPRDRGGYEQYF. The CDR3, as DNA: TGTGCCAGCAGCCACCCACGGGACAGGGGAGGGTACGAGCAGTACTTC.